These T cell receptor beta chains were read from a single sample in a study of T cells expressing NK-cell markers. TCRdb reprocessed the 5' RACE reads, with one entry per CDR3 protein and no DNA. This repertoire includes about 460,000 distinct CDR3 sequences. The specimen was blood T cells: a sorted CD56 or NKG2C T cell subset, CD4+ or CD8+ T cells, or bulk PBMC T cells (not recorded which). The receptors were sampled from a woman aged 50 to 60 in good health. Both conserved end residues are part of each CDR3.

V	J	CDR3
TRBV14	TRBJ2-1	CASSPFGANEQFF
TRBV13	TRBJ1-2	CASRFGRSYGYTF
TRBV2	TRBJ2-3	CASRGPTQAQYF
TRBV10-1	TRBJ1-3	CASSESGYSGNTIYF
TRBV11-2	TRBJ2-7	CASSSRQSGQQYF
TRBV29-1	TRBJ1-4	CSVVVGPGGASEKLFF
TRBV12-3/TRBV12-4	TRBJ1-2	CASSLTGWGPGYTF
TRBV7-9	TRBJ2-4	CASRRLADTYIQYF
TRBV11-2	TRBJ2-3	CASSSPYTDTQYF
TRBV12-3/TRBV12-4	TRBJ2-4	CASSLSGRRAKNIQYF
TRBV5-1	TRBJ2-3	CASSAYGLAGVARDTQYF
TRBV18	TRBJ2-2	CASSPRGLAGVDPGELFF
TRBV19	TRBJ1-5	CASSPRTELNQPQHF
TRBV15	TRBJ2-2	CATSSLWDYRNTGELFF
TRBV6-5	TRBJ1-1	CASRLGTALNTEAFF
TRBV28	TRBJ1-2	CASSLPQIGGYTF
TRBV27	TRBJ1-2	CASSFQGTYGYTF
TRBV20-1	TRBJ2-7	CSAEHTGGAYEQYF
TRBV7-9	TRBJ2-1	CASSGLSGGRNEQFF
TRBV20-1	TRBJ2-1	CSARDRLREQFF
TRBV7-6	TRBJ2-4	CASSSRGSVGDGNIQYF
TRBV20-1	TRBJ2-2	CSARSSGLAGELFF
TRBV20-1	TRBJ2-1	CSASRQGVDNEQFF
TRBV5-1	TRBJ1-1	CASTRDLGGSTEAFF
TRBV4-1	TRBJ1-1	CASSSVSMNTEAFF
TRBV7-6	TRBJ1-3	CASKGARPGNTIYF
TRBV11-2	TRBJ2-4	CASSVSRVQYF
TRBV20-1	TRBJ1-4	CSARGPLRASDEKLFF
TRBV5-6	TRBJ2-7	CASSAQLGYEQYF
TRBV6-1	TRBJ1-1	CASSNAQANTEAFF
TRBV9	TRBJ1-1	CASSETVLNTEAFF
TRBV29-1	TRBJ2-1	CSVTGGADNEQFF
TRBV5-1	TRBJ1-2	CASSLMRAPGDGYTF
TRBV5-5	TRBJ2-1	CASSLAPRGLNEQFF
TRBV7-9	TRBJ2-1	CASSHGTSGYEQFF
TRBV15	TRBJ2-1	CATSRDKGAGGYNEQFF
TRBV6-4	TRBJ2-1	CASSETSGRYNEQFF
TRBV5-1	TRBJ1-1	CASSKGGLGTEAFF
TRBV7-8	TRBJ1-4	CASSPQRQAGKLFF
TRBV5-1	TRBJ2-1	CASSLGGTSAFNEQFF
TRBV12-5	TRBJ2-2	CASGLGELTGELFF
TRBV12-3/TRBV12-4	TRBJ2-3	CASSLRVGSGSTDTQYF
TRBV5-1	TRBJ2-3	CASSLRVDVGIGTQYF
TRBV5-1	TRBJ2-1	CASSIAGKRPSNEQFF
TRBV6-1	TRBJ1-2	CASSEPRTGDRYGYTF
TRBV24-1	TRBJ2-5	CATSDPRTAFQETQYF